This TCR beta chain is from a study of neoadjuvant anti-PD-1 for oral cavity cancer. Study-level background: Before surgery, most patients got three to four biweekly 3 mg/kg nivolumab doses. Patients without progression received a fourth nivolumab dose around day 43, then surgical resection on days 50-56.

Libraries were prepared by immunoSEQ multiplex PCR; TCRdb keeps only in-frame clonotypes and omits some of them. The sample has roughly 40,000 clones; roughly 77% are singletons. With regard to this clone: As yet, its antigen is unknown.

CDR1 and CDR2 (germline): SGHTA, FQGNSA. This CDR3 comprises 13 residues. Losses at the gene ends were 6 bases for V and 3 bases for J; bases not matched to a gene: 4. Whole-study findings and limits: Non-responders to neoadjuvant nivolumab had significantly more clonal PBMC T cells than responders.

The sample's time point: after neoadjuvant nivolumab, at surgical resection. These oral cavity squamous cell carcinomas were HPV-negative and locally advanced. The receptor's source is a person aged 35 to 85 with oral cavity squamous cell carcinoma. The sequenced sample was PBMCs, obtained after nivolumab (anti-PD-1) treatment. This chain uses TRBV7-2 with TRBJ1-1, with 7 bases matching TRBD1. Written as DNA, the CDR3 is TGTGCCAGCAGGCTAGACAGGGACACTGAAGCTTTCTTT. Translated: CASRLDRDTEAFF.